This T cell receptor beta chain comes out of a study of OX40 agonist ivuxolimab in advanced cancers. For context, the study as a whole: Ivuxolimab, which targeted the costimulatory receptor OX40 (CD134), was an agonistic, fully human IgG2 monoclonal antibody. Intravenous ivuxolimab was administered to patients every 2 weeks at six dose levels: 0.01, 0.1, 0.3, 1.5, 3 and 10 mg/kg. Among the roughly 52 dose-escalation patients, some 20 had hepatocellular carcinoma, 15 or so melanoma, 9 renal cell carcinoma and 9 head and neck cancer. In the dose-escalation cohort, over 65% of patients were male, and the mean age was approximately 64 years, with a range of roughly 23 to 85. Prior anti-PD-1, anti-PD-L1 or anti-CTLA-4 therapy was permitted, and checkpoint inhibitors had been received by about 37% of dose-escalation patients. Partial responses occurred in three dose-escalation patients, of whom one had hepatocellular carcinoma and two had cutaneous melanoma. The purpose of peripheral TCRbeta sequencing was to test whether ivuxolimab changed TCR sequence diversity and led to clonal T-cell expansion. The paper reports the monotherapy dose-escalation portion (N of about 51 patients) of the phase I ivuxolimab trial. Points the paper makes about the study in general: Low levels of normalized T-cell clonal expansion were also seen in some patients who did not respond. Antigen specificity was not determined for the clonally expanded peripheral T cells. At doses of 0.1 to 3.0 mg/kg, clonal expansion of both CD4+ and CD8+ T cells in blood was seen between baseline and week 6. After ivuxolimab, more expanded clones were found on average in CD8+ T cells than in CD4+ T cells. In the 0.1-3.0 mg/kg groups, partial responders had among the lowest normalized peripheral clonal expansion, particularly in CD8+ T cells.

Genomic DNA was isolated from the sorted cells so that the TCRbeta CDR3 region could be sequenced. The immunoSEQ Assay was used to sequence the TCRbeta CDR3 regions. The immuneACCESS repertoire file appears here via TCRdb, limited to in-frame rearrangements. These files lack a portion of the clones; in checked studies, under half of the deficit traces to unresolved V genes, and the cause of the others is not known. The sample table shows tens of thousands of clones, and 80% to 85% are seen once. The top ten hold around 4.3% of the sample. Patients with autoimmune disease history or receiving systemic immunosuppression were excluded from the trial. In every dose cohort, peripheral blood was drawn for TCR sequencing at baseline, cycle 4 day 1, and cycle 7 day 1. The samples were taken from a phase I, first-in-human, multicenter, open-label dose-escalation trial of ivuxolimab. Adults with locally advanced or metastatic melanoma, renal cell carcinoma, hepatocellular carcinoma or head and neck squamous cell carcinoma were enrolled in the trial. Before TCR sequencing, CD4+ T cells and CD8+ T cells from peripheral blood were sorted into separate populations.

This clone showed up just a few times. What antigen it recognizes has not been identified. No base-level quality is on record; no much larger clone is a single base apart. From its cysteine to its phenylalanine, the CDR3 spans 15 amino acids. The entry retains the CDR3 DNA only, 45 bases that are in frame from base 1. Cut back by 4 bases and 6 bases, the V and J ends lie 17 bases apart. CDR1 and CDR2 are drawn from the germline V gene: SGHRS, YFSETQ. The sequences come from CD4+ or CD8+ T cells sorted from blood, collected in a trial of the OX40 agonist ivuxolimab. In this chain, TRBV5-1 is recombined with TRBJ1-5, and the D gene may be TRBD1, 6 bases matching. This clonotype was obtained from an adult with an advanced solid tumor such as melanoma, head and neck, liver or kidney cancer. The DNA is TGCGCCAGCAGCGAAGATGGGGGCGCCGGTCAGCCCCAGCATTTT. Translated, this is CASSEDGGAGQPQHF.